These 9 T cell receptor beta chains came from one sample sequenced in a study of T cell responses to AZD1222 COVID-19 vaccine. Profiling relied on immunoSEQ multiplex PCR, and the TCRdb table lists in-frame clones only, not all of them. The table has roughly 78,000 clones, about 82% seen once. The sequenced sample was peripheral blood, obtained on day 0 of AZD1222 vaccination. The receptors were gathered from an adult in good health.

V gene TRBV7-3 combines with J gene TRBJ2-2; 11 bases map to TRBD2. The CDR3 consists of 14 residues. The V gene end was trimmed by 8 bases and the J gene end by 2 bases; junction bases not matched to a gene: 1. Germline lookup yields CDR1 SGHTA and CDR2 FQGTGA. The chain's CDR3 is CASGTSGNTGELFF. The CDR3 DNA sequence: TGTGCCAGCGGGACTAGCGGCAACACCGGGGAGCTGTTTTTT. The whole variable domain, remainder taken from reference TRBV7-3 and TRBJ2-2, is GAGVSQTPSNKVTEKGKYVELRCDPISGHTALYWYRQSLGQGPEFLIYFQGTGAADDSGLPNDRFFAVRPEGSVSTLKIQRTERGDSAVYLCASGTSGNTGELFFGEGSRLTVL.

The chain links TRBV19 to TRBJ1-3; TRBD1 matches at 9 bases. V lost 5 bases and J lost 2; bases outside the gene matches: 4. The germline CDR1 and CDR2 sequences are LNHDA and SQIVND (reference sequence). This CDR3 has 15 amino acids. Here the CDR3 DNA reads TGTGCCAGTAGTCCGGGACAGGGCCCTGGAAACACCATATATTTT. Translation: CASSPGQGPGNTIYF.

V is TRBV9 and J is TRBJ2-2; TRBD2 aligns across 9 bases. Per the germline V gene, CDR1 is SGDLS and CDR2 is YYNGEE. J was trimmed by 2 bases and V by 0 bases; bases with no gene match: 11. This CDR3 has 19 amino acids. Here the CDR3 reads CASSVARTSADHNTGELFF. CDR3 DNA sequence: TGTGCCAGCAGCGTAGCCCGGACTAGCGCCGATCACAACACCGGGGAGCTGTTTTTT.

This clone was detected once. V and J are TRBV7-9 and TRBJ1-5, with 12 bases aligning to TRBD1. Germline CDR1 is SEHNR and CDR2 is FQNEAQ (reference sequence). J lost 1 base, V lost 5 bases, and 3 bases had no gene match. The CDR3 has 16 residues. This CDR3 reads CASSPGQGASNQPQHF. CDR3 in DNA: TGTGCCAGCAGCCCGGGACAGGGGGCGAGCAATCAGCCCCAGCATTTT.

This clone has only one observation. The chain employs TRBV19 and TRBJ1-1; possible D gene TRBD1, 6 bases. CDR1 is LNHDA and CDR2 is SQIVND in the germline V gene (reference sequence). V lost 3 bases and J 2 bases, leaving 22 bases between the germline ends. This CDR3 has 18 amino acids. CDR3 nucleotides: TGTGCCAGTAGTATGTATTTAAGGCCAGGGGCGCGCAACACTGAAGCTTTCTTT. It codes for CASSMYLRPGARNTEAFF. The full variable domain, its missing parts supplied by reference TRBV19 and TRBJ1-1, is DGGITQSPKYLFRKEGQNVTLSCEQNLNHDAMYWYRQDPGQGLRLIYYSQIVNDFQKGDIAEGYSVSREKKESFPLTVTSAQKNPTAFYLCASSMYLRPGARNTEAFFGQGTRLTVV.

The rearrangement links TRBV14 to TRBJ1-1; D call uncertain. From germline, CDR1 is SGHDN and CDR2 FVKESK. CDR3 length: 11 amino acids. Trimming stripped 3 bases from V and 8 bases from J, with 7 bases between. The CDR3 coding sequence is TGTGCCAGCAGCCAGTTTGGAGAAGCTTTCTTT. This codes for CASSQFGEAFF.

The chain is built from TRBV11-2 and TRBJ1-1; no definite D call. This CDR3 is built from 15 residues. Germline assignment: CDR1 SGHAT and CDR2 FQNNGV. V lost 4 bases, J lost 0 bases, and 12 bases lay in between. CDR3 loop: CASSSLRELNTEAFF. CDR3 sequence (DNA): TGTGCCAGCAGCTCTCTTAGGGAGTTGAACACTGAAGCTTTCTTT.

V is TRBV6-5 and J is TRBJ2-2; maybe TRBD2 (6 bases). The CDR3 consists of 15 residues. V was cut by 6 bases and J by 7 bases, with 18 bases left in between. Per germline, CDR1 MNHEY and CDR2 SVGAGI. CDR3 protein: CASRTHGSTGGELFF. The CDR3 DNA reads TGTGCCAGCAGAACCCACGGGAGTACAGGCGGGGAGCTGTTTTTT.

The chain has TRBV19 and TRBJ1-1; D is uncertain. Between the trimmed V and J ends, which lost 0 bases and 4 bases, there was a span of 6 bases. The CDR3 loop spans 13 amino acids. CDR1 is LNHDA, CDR2 SQIVND, per germline (reference sequence). CDR3 loop: CASSIDRSTEAFF. DNA for the CDR3: TGTGCCAGTAGTATAGATAGAAGCACTGAAGCTTTCTTT.